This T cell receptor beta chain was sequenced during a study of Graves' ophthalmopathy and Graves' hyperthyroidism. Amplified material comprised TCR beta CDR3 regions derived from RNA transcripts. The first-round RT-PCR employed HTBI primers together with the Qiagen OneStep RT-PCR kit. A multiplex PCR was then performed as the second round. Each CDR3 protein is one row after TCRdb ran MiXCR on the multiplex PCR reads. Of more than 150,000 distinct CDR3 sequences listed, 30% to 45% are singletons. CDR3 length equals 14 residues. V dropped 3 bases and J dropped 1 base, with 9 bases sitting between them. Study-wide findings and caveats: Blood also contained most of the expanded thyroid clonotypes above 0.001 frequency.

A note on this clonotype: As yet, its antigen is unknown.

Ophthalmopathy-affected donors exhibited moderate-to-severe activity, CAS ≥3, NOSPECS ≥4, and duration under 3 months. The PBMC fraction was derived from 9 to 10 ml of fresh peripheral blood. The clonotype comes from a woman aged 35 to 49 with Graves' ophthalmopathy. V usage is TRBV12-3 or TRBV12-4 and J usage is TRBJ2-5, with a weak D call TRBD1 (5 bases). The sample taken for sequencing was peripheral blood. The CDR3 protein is CASSFSDIQETQYF. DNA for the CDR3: TGTGCCAGCAGTTTTTCGGACATCCAAGAGACCCAGTACTTC.